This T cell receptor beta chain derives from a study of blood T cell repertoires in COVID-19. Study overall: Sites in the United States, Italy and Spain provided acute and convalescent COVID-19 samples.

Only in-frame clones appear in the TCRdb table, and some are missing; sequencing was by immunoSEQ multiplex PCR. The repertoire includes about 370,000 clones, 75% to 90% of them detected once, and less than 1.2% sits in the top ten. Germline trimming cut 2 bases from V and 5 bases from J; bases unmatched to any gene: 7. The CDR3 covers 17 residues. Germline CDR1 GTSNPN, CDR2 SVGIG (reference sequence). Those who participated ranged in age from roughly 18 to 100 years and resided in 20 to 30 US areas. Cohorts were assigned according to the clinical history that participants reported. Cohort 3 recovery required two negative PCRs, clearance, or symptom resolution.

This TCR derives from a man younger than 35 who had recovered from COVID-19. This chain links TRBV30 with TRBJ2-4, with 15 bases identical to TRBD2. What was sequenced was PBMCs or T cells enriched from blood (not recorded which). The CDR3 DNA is TGTGCCTGGAGTCCTGGGGGACTAGCGGGAGGCGAAAACATTCAGTACTTC. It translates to CAWSPGGLAGGENIQYF.